Shown below are 17 T cell receptor beta chains from a single sample sequenced in a study of CD8 T cells in Susac syndrome. Random-hexamer reverse transcription was applied to roughly 0.5 to 1 ug RNA. From the immunoSEQ multiplex PCR reads, TCRdb called clonotypes with MiXCR, one entry per CDR3 protein. The sample has about 130,000 distinct CDR3 sequences, 85% to 95% seen once. What was sequenced was CD8+ T cells from PBMCs. All receptors derive from a human donor with Susac syndrome.

CDR3 nucleotides: TGCGCCAGCAGCCAAGTTGGAGTCTACGAGCAGTACTTC. Its protein product is CASSQVGVYEQYF. The chain uses TRBV4-1 and TRBJ2-7; D ambiguous. Germline CDR1 is MGHRA and CDR2 is YSYEKL. This CDR3 has 13 amino acids. V was trimmed by 1 base and J by 3 bases, leaving 7 bases between them.

The chain joins TRBV2 to TRBJ1-5; no reliable D call. V shed 8 bases and J shed 7 bases, with 15 bases lying between them. The CDR3 is made up of 13 amino acids. Per the germline V gene, CDR1 is SNHLY and CDR2 is FYNNEI. In nucleotides, the CDR3 is TGTGCCAGCCTGGGAGGGAACGGACAGCCCCAGCATTTT. Translating it yields CASLGGNGQPQHF.

This chain uses TRBV12-5 with TRBJ2-7; a possible D gene is TRBD2 (6 bases). V was shortened by 7 bases and J by 3 bases, with 10 bases between the two germline ends. CDR3 length equals 12 residues. Per the germline V gene, CDR1 is LGHNT and CDR2 is FRNRAP. CDR3: CASDHGGYEQYF. DNA for the CDR3: TGTGCTAGTGACCACGGGGGCTACGAGCAGTACTTC.

V usage is TRBV29-1 and J usage is TRBJ1-1; D gene unclear. CDR3 length: 12 amino acids. Per germline, CDR1 SQVTM and CDR2 ANQGSEA. V lost 5 bases, J lost 7 bases, and 14 bases lay in between. CDR3 in DNA: TGCAGCGTTTTTAGGAGCATGAATGAAGCTTTCTTT. Protein product: CSVFRSMNEAFF.

CDR3 DNA: TGTGCCAGCAGTCCCCTCCCAAGCTCCTACAATGAGCAGTTCTTC. Protein sequence: CASSPLPSSYNEQFF. This rearrangement joins TRBV27 to TRBJ2-1; D remains unclear. The CDR3 has 15 amino acids. Germline V gene data show CDR1 as MNHEY and CDR2 as SMNVEV (reference sequence). V lost 5 bases and J lost 0, with 11 bases in between.

The rearrangement uses TRBV7-6 and TRBJ1-5; D is uncertain. The CDR3 has 14 amino acids. Germline V lookup: CDR1 SGHVS, CDR2 FNYEAQ. The V and J ends lost 2 bases and 4 bases respectively, with 9 bases between them. The CDR3 is CASSLSADNQPQHF. The CDR3 DNA sequence: TGTGCCAGCAGCTTATCGGCAGATAATCAGCCCCAGCATTTT.

The chain recombines TRBV4-2 with TRBJ2-7; 7 bases line up with TRBD2. This CDR3 region has 15 residues. V lost 8 bases and J lost 3; bases outside the gene matches: 13. Germline CDR1 and CDR2: LGHNA and YNFKEQ. The CDR3 region is CASRERTGGVYEQYF. The CDR3 DNA follows: TGTGCCAGCCGGGAGCGCACGGGAGGCGTCTACGAGCAGTACTTC.

This clonotype was seen once. The rearrangement uses TRBV3-1 and TRBJ1-4; no clear D gene. Germline-derived CDR1 and CDR2 are LGHDT and YNNKEL (reference sequence). V lost 0 bases to trimming and J lost 0 bases, with 8 bases between them. The CDR3 loop spans 16 amino acids. The CDR3 sequence: CASSQDPGTTNEKLFF. CDR3 in DNA: TGTGCCAGCAGCCAAGATCCGGGCACAACTAATGAAAAACTGTTTTTT.

The genes are TRBV9 and TRBJ2-1; no reliable D call. Trimming shortened V by 2 bases and J by 6 bases, and 12 bases separated the two germline ends. Germline CDR1 SGDLS, CDR2 YYNGEE. This CDR3 is built from 14 residues. CDR3 coding DNA: TGTGCCAGCAGCGTGACGAATGTCGCCAATGAGCAGTTCTTC. It encodes CASSVTNVANEQFF. Supplemented by reference TRBV9 and TRBJ2-1, the full variable domain reads DSGVTQTPKHLITATGQRVTLRCSPRSGDLSVYWYQQSLDQGLQFLIQYYNGEERAKGNILERFSAQQFPDLHSELNLSSLELGDSALYFCASSVTNVANEQFFGPGTRLTVL.

The chain combines TRBV5-4 with TRBJ2-1; 8 nucleotides agree with TRBD2. The CDR3 extends over 13 amino acids. V was clipped by 3 bases and J by 8 bases; unmatched bases: 4. Germline CDR1 is SGHNT and CDR2 is YYREEE (reference sequence). The CDR3 here is CASSYGGGHEQFF. CDR3 nucleotides: TGTGCCAGCAGCTACGGGGGGGGGCATGAGCAGTTCTTC. Complete variable domain (other parts from reference TRBV5-4 and TRBJ2-1): ETGVTQSPTHLIKTRGQQVTLRCSSQSGHNTVSWYQQALGQGPQFIFQYYREEENGRGNFPPRFSGLQFPNYSSELNVNALELDDSALYLCASSYGGGHEQFFGPGTRLTVL.

The V gene is TRBV7-8, the J gene TRBJ2-7; D is unclear. Per germline, CDR1 SGHVS and CDR2 FQNEAQ. This CDR3 region has 12 residues. The V gene lost 6 bases and the J gene lost 0 bases, with 6 bases spanning the gap. The CDR3: CASRRDSYEQYF. CDR3 DNA: TGTGCCAGCAGAAGGGACTCCTACGAGCAGTACTTC. Full variable domain (rest looked up from reference TRBV7-8 and TRBJ2-7): GAGVSQSPRYKVAKRGQDVALRCDPISGHVSLFWYQQALGQGPEFLTYFQNEAQLDKSGLPSDRFFAERPEGSVSTLKIQRTQQEDSAVYLCASRRDSYEQYFGPGTRLTVT.

This sequence joins TRBV28 and TRBJ2-7, with 9 bases matching TRBD2. V trimming: 2 bases; J trimming: 6 bases; junction bases outside the gene matches: 5. Germline CDR1 is MDHEN and CDR2 is SYDVKM. CDR3 length: 14 residues. The CDR3 sequence: CASSLEAGGPEQYF. Written as DNA, the CDR3 is TGTGCCAGCAGTTTAGAAGCGGGAGGTCCCGAGCAGTACTTC.

This chain uses TRBV3-1 with TRBJ2-3; D remains ambiguous. Germline V gives CDR1 LGHDT, CDR2 YNNKEL (reference sequence). CDR3 length: 15 amino acids. V shed 2 bases and J shed 2 bases, with 11 bases lying between them. CDR3 protein: CASSQSAQATDTQYF. The DNA for the CDR3 is TGTGCCAGCAGCCAAAGCGCGCAGGCCACAGATACGCAGTATTTT.

The chain links TRBV12-2 to TRBJ2-7; the tabulated D call, TRBD2, remains unverified against the DNA. TRBV12-2 is annotated as a pseudogene. The CDR3 loop spans 21 amino acids. The DNA for the CDR3 is TGTGCAAGTCGCTTAGCCCCGCTTAGCCTAGCGGTGATTTCAAGCTCCTACGAGCAGTACTTC. Translating it yields CASRLAPLSLAVISSSYEQYF.

V is TRBV6-5 and J is TRBJ2-7; 8 bases agree with TRBD2. The CDR3 is made up of 20 amino acids. CDR1 and CDR2 from the germline V gene are MNHEY and SVGAGI. The junction had 31 bases not matched to a gene; V was cut back by 4 bases and J by 11 bases. The CDR3 coding sequence is TGTGCCAGCAGTTCCATAGGGAACACCTATGGACGGGAGGGCCGAAGCGGGGAGTACTTC. As protein: CASSSIGNTYGREGRSGEYF.

The rearrangement uses TRBV11-2 and TRBJ2-3; TRBD2 matches 10 bases. With V trimmed by 1 base and J by 5 bases, 6 bases remained unmatched. In germline, CDR1 is SGHAT, CDR2 FQNNGV. The CDR3 extends over 16 amino acids. CDR3 sequence (DNA): TGTGCCAGCAGCTTAGCCCCAGCGGGAGGGGAAGATACGCAGTATTTT. Translating gives CASSLAPAGGEDTQYF.

Comments on this clonotype: Sequence at one end of the junction differs from germline and may be a read error. The chain employs TRBV7-9 and TRBJ1-1, with D hard to call. The CDR3 length is 14 residues. CDR1 is SEHNR, CDR2 FQNEAQ, per germline (reference sequence). The CDR3 DNA reads TGTGCCAGCAGCCCATCCTTGGGGAACAGTGAAGCTTTCTTT. It encodes CASSPSLGNSEAFF.